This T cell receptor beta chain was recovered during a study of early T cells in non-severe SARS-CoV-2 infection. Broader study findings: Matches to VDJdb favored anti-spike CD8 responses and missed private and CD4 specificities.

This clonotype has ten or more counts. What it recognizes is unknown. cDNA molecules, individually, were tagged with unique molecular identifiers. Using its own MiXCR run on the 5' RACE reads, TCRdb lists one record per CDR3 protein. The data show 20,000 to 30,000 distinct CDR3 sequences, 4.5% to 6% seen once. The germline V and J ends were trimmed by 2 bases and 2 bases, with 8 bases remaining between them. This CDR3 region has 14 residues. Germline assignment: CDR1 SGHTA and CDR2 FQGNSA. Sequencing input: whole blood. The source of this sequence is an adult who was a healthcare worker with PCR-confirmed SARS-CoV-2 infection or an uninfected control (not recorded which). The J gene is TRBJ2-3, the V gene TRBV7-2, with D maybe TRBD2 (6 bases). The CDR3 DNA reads TGTGCCAGCAGCTTAAGGGACTTCACAGATACGCAGTATTTT. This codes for CASSLRDFTDTQYF.